This T cell receptor (beta chain) was documented in a study of blood T cells in healthy people across ages. The study, taken as a whole, reports: A roughly linear age-dependent decrease characterized TCR beta diversity per million T cells. TCR beta diversity tracked closely with naive T cell percentage.

The authors ran a second PCR of roughly 7 to 11 cycles using a sample-barcoded 5' primer and a J-beta primer mix. TCRdb recomputed calls from the 5' RACE reads with MiXCR, one row per CDR3 protein. Of hundreds of thousands of distinct CDR3 sequences listed, 49% are singletons. This clonotype occurred a few times. Its target is not known. Germline CDR1 SGHVS, CDR2 FQNEAQ. This CDR3 is 17 amino acids long. V dropped 5 bases and J dropped 9; count of bases not matched to a gene: 17. This rearrangement joins TRBV7-8 to TRBJ2-1; TRBD2 matches at 9 bases. Sequencing was performed on blood. This TCR came from a woman aged 55-70 years in good health. The CDR3 nucleotides read TGTGCCAGCAGCCCCGCCCGACTAGCGGTTAATATGGGTGAGCAGTTCTTC. It specifies CASSPARLAVNMGEQFF.